A selection of T cell receptor beta chains follows, all from one sample in a study of OX40 agonist ivuxolimab in advanced cancers. Only in-frame clones appear in the TCRdb table, and some are missing; sequencing was by immunoSEQ multiplex PCR. The data hold around 70,000 clones, with 85% to 90% observed a single time. The sample here was CD4+ or CD8+ T cells sorted from blood, taken in a trial of the OX40 agonist ivuxolimab. Receptor source: an adult with an advanced solid tumor such as melanoma, head and neck, liver or kidney cancer. The CDR3 runs from the conserved cysteine through the conserved F or W. Each record gives: J gene, V gene, clone size, D gene, CDR3 DNA, CDR3 protein. A D gene is named only where the DNA matches it firmly. Clone size is stated in some rows and not others, as once, few, many or a class when expanded.

J gene: TRBJ2-7
V gene: TRBV28
clone size: -
D gene: TRBD2
CDR3 DNA: TGTGCCAGCAGTTCTTCTAGCGGGAGGAAGTACTTC
CDR3 protein: CASSSSSGRKYF

J gene: TRBJ2-7
V gene: TRBV14
clone size: -
D gene: TRBD1
CDR3 DNA: TGTGCCAGCAGCCAACACAGGGGTCTCGGAACCTACGAGCAGTACTTC
CDR3 protein: CASSQHRGLGTYEQYF

J gene: TRBJ2-1
V gene: TRBV9
clone size: -
D gene: -
CDR3 DNA: TGTGCCAGCAGCTCCCAGAGAGCCTCCTACAATGAGCAGTTCTTC
CDR3 protein: CASSSQRASYNEQFF

J gene: TRBJ1-1
V gene: TRBV5-1
clone size: -
D gene: -
CDR3 DNA: TGCGCCAGCAGGGATATGGGACGGGACACTGAAGCTTTCTTT
CDR3 protein: CASRDMGRDTEAFF

J gene: TRBJ1-1
V gene: TRBV5-1
clone size: -
D gene: -
CDR3 DNA: TGCGCCAGCACAATAGGCGAGCTGAACACTGAAGCTTTCTTT
CDR3 protein: CASTIGELNTEAFF

J gene: TRBJ2-3
V gene: TRBV9
clone size: -
D gene: -
CDR3 DNA: TGTGCCAGCTCCCCGGGGGTCACAGATACGCAGTATTTT
CDR3 protein: CASSPGVTDTQYF

J gene: TRBJ2-7
V gene: TRBV15
clone size: -
D gene: -
CDR3 DNA: TGTGCCACCAGCACAGACATACCTAATGGCGAGCAGTACTTC
CDR3 protein: CATSTDIPNGEQYF

J gene: TRBJ2-3
V gene: TRBV5-5
clone size: -
D gene: TRBD2
CDR3 DNA: TGTGCCAGCAGCCTCCAGCGGGACGGGGATACGCAGTATTTT
CDR3 protein: CASSLQRDGDTQYF

J gene: TRBJ2-6
V gene: TRBV28
clone size: -
D gene: -
CDR3 DNA: TGTGCCAGCAGTTTGGAGGGAGCAACCTCTGGGGCCAACGTCCTGACTTTC
CDR3 protein: CASSLEGATSGANVLTF

J gene: TRBJ1-1
V gene: TRBV28
clone size: few
D gene: -
CDR3 DNA: TGTGCCAGCAGGCCAGGGAGGGACACTGAAGCTTTCTTT
CDR3 protein: CASRPGRDTEAFF

J gene: TRBJ2-3
V gene: TRBV6-5
clone size: -
D gene: TRBD2
CDR3 DNA: TGTGCCAGCACCCGACTAGCAGGTATCGCAGATACGCAGTATTTT
CDR3 protein: CASTRLAGIADTQYF

J gene: TRBJ1-2
V gene: TRBV7-2
clone size: -
D gene: TRBD1
CDR3 DNA: TGTGCCAGCAGCTACCGACAGGGGGCAGCCTATGGCTACACCTTC
CDR3 protein: CASSYRQGAAYGYTF

J gene: TRBJ2-1
V gene: TRBV10-2
clone size: -
D gene: TRBD2
CDR3 DNA: TGCGCCTCCATCTCACCGGGGGGCAATGAGCAGTTCTTC
CDR3 protein: CASISPGGNEQFF

J gene: TRBJ2-1
V gene: TRBV7-2
clone size: -
D gene: -
CDR3 DNA: TGTGCCAGCAGCTTAGCTCTAGCTGCTTATGATGAGCAGTTCTTC
CDR3 protein: CASSLALAAYDEQFF

J gene: TRBJ2-7
V gene: TRBV18
clone size: few
D gene: TRBD1
CDR3 DNA: TGTGCCAGCTCACCGGGACAGGGATCCTACGAGCAGTACTTC
CDR3 protein: CASSPGQGSYEQYF

J gene: TRBJ2-7
V gene: TRBV6-6
clone size: -
D gene: TRBD2
CDR3 DNA: TGTGCCAGCAGACTGACTAGCGGCGCCGACGAGCAGTACTTC
CDR3 protein: CASRLTSGADEQYF

J gene: TRBJ2-3
V gene: TRBV10-3
clone size: -
D gene: TRBD2
CDR3 DNA: TGTGCCATCAGTGGCCAGACTAGCGCCCCAGATACGCAGTATTTT
CDR3 protein: CAISGQTSAPDTQYF

J gene: TRBJ1-2
V gene: TRBV4-2
clone size: -
D gene: -
CDR3 DNA: TGTGCCAGCAGCCAAGATGCAGGGTACGACTATGGCTACACCTTC
CDR3 protein: CASSQDAGYDYGYTF

J gene: TRBJ1-2
V gene: TRBV5-1
clone size: -
D gene: -
CDR3 DNA: TGCGCCAGCAGCTTGGATGGGGGCGGCTACACCTTC
CDR3 protein: CASSLDGGGYTF

J gene: TRBJ2-3
V gene: TRBV18
clone size: -
D gene: TRBD2
CDR3 DNA: TGTGCCAGCTCCCTCAACCGGCGGGAGGGAGATACGCAGTATTTT
CDR3 protein: CASSLNRREGDTQYF

J gene: TRBJ1-2
V gene: TRBV19
clone size: -
D gene: TRBD1
CDR3 DNA: TGTGCCAGTAGTATCCGGGACAGGGGATATACCTTC
CDR3 protein: CASSIRDRGYTF

J gene: TRBJ2-6
V gene: TRBV18
clone size: -
D gene: -
CDR3 DNA: TGTGCCAGCTCACCTCGCCTAGCCGACTCTGGGGCCAACGTCCTGACTTTC
CDR3 protein: CASSPRLADSGANVLTF

J gene: TRBJ2-7
V gene: TRBV6-6
clone size: -
D gene: -
CDR3 DNA: TGTGCCAGCAGTTATTCCGGACAGATGAACTACGAGCAGTACTTC
CDR3 protein: CASSYSGQMNYEQYF

J gene: TRBJ2-5
V gene: TRBV19
clone size: once
D gene: TRBD1
CDR3 DNA: TGTGCCAGTAGTAGGTACAGGGGGCGCGGAGAGACCCAGTACTTC
CDR3 protein: CASSRYRGRGETQYF

J gene: TRBJ2-2
V gene: TRBV6-1
clone size: -
D gene: -
CDR3 DNA: TGTGCCAGCAAGCTAGGGACGGTGAACACCGGGGAGCTGTTTTTT
CDR3 protein: CASKLGTVNTGELFF

J gene: TRBJ2-1
V gene: TRBV5-4
clone size: -
D gene: TRBD2
CDR3 DNA: TGTGCCAGCAGCTTAAGACTAGCGGGAGTTGAGCAGTTCTTC
CDR3 protein: CASSLRLAGVEQFF

J gene: TRBJ1-3
V gene: TRBV5-5
clone size: -
D gene: -
CDR3 DNA: TGTGCCAGCAACAGACCGTCTGGAAACACCATATATTTT
CDR3 protein: CASNRPSGNTIYF

J gene: TRBJ2-7
V gene: TRBV7-8
clone size: once
D gene: -
CDR3 DNA: TGTGCCAGCAGGCCTAACTCGGGGACCGGGATATACGAGCAGTACTTC
CDR3 protein: CASRPNSGTGIYEQYF

J gene: TRBJ2-6
V gene: TRBV11-3
clone size: -
D gene: TRBD1
CDR3 DNA: TGTGCCAGCAGTCGGTCAGGGGGCAAGGGCGCCAACGTCCTGACTTTC
CDR3 protein: CASSRSGGKGANVLTF

J gene: TRBJ1-2
V gene: TRBV7-8
clone size: -
D gene: -
CDR3 DNA: TGTGCCAGCAGCTTGAGGGAACTCTATGGCTACACCTTC
CDR3 protein: CASSLRELYGYTF

J gene: TRBJ1-1
V gene: TRBV2
clone size: -
D gene: -
CDR3 DNA: TGTGCCAGCAGGCAGGGTTCCCTTGAAGCTTTCTTT
CDR3 protein: CASRQGSLEAFF

J gene: TRBJ1-1
V gene: TRBV29-1
clone size: -
D gene: -
CDR3 DNA: TGCAGCTTCGCTCAATTTGTTGGGACTGAAGCTTTCTTT
CDR3 protein: CSFAQFVGTEAFF

J gene: TRBJ2-7
V gene: TRBV7-8
clone size: -
D gene: -
CDR3 DNA: TGTGCCAGCAGCTTACGCAGGGTCCACGAGCAGTACTTC
CDR3 protein: CASSLRRVHEQYF

J gene: TRBJ1-5
V gene: TRBV28
clone size: few
D gene: -
CDR3 DNA: TGTGCCAGCAGGCGCCCCCCCGCAGGGCCCCAGCATTTT
CDR3 protein: CASRRPPAGPQHF